Listed here are 22 T cell receptor beta chains from one sample, sequenced in a study of PD-1 blockade in classical Hodgkin lymphoma. Repertoires were generated with immunoSEQ multiplex PCR, while TCRdb's copy carries only in-frame clones and drops some. This sample has about 1,600 clones, with 63% found just once. Every patient experienced relapse after autologous stem cell transplantation, and brentuximab vedotin exposure varied. Isolation of CD8+ T cells from thawed PBMCs used magnetic negative selection. Material: CD8+ T cells from blood, obtained at baseline. The receptors here all came from a human donor with classical Hodgkin lymphoma.

The CDR3 region is CASVRTPSDRANGYTF. Written as DNA, the CDR3 is TGTGCCAGCGTACGTACCCCTTCGGACAGGGCGAATGGCTACACCTTC. The gene calls are TRBV2 and TRBJ1-2; 8 nucleotides line up with TRBD1. The CDR3 length is 16 residues. After removal of 8 bases from V and 6 bases from J, the junction contained 17 bases not matched to a gene. Germline CDR1 reads SNHLY; CDR2 reads FYNNEI.

The gene calls are TRBV5-4 and TRBJ2-3; D tentatively reads TRBD1 or TRBD2 (7 bases each). V gave up 2 bases and J gave up 8 bases, with 15 bases separating them. CDR3 length equals 14 residues. Germline CDR1 and CDR2: SGHNT and YYREEE (reference sequence). This CDR3 reads CASSFRGGEATQYF. CDR3 sequence (DNA): TGTGCCAGCAGCTTCAGGGGGGGGGAGGCTACGCAGTATTTT. The full variable domain, its missing parts supplied by reference TRBV5-4 and TRBJ2-3, is ETGVTQSPTHLIKTRGQQVTLRCSSQSGHNTVSWYQQALGQGPQFIFQYYREEENGRGNFPPRFSGLQFPNYSSELNVNALELDDSALYLCASSFRGGEATQYFGPGTRLTVL.

The chain carries TRBV19 and TRBJ1-2; a possible D gene is TRBD1 (5 bases). The CDR3 is made up of 15 amino acids. Trimming stripped 8 bases from V and 2 bases from J, with 18 bases between. The V gene's germline CDR1 is LNHDA and CDR2 SQIVND (reference sequence). CDR3 in DNA: TGTGCCAGTCATGACCGGGACCCCAGAAACTATGGCTACACCTTC. This sequence encodes CASHDRDPRNYGYTF.

Notes on this clone: Additional DNA sequences in this sample encode the identical CDR3. The genes are TRBV7-2 and TRBJ1-1, with a tentative D call TRBD1 (5 bases). V lost 0 bases to trimming and J lost 5 bases, with 10 bases between them. The CDR3 is made up of 14 amino acids. Germline V gene data show CDR1 as SGHTA and CDR2 as FQGNSA. The CDR3 here is CASSLAGGHTEAFF. CDR3 DNA: TGTGCCAGCAGCTTAGCGGGAGGACATACTGAAGCTTTCTTT.

In its sample, this clone was seen a few times. The chain recombines TRBV6-1 with TRBJ2-1; D is uncertain. Germline V gene data show CDR1 as MNHNS and CDR2 as SASEGT. Trimming took off 6 bases at V and 5 bases at J, with 14 bases between the two ends. The CDR3 runs 14 residues. The CDR3 DNA reads TGTGCCAGCAGCCTTCCTTTCGCACACAATGAGCAGTTCTTC. This sequence encodes CASSLPFAHNEQFF.

This clone was counted between two and nine times. Other DNA sequences in this sample translate to the same CDR3. This chain connects TRBV2 to TRBJ2-1; perhaps TRBD2 as D (6 bases). Germline V gene sequence: CDR1 SNHLY, CDR2 FYNNEI. V was shortened by 3 bases and J by 10 bases, with 7 bases between the two germline ends. The CDR3 runs 11 residues. The CDR3 DNA is TGTGCCAGCAGTGACGGGGGAGAGCAGTTCTTC. This encodes CASSDGGEQFF.

The chain recombines TRBV7-2 with TRBJ1-1, with TRBD1 as a possible D gene (5 bases). V was pared by 3 bases and J by 8 bases, with 16 bases between. CDR3 size: 14 residues. CDR1 is SGHTA and CDR2 is FQGNSA in the germline V gene. The CDR3 bases are TGTGCCAGCAGCTTCGTTAGGGGTGATAGCGAAGCTTTCTTT. Translated: CASSFVRGDSEAFF.

The chain employs TRBV7-2 and TRBJ1-2; D is unresolved. Per germline, CDR1 SGHTA and CDR2 FQGNSA. Trimming left V 5 bases short and J 7 bases short, with 20 bases between. This CDR3 is built from 15 residues. CDR3 coding DNA: TGTGCCAGCAGCCCTCAGAGAAGTAACTACTGTGGCTACACCTTC. Its protein product is CASSPQRSNYCGYTF.

In its sample, this clone was seen a few times. Written as DNA, the CDR3 is TGCGCCAGCAGCCAAGTGTTTCAGGGGAACACTGAAGCTTTCTTT. It translates to CASSQVFQGNTEAFF. The chain is built from TRBV4-3 and TRBJ1-1, with D possibly TRBD1 on 5 matching bases. V dropped 1 base and J dropped 1 base, with 10 bases sitting between them. Germline lookup yields CDR1 LGHNA and CDR2 YSLEER. The CDR3 runs 15 residues.

The V gene is TRBV19, the J gene TRBJ2-7; D gene ambiguous. V lost 4 bases to trimming and J lost 0 bases, with 10 bases between them. The CDR3 has 14 amino acids. Germline V gives CDR1 LNHDA, CDR2 SQIVND (reference sequence). CDR3 in amino acids: CASSKYTSSYEQYF. The CDR3 DNA sequence: TGTGCCAGTAGTAAGTACACCAGCTCCTACGAGCAGTACTTC.

The CDR3 bases are TGTGCCAGCAGCTACAGCACCGGGACAGGGAATGGATATATTCAGCCCCAGCATTTT. It codes for CASSYSTGTGNGYIQPQHF. The gene calls are TRBV21-1 and TRBJ1-5; no DNA check was done on the table's D call, TRBD1. TRBV21-1 is deemed a pseudogene. The CDR3 has 19 residues.

This chain joins TRBV7-9 and TRBJ1-1; 7 bases are a match to TRBD1. Germline lookup yields CDR1 SEHNR and CDR2 FQNEAQ (reference sequence). The CDR3 consists of 13 residues. With V trimmed by 5 bases and J by 4 bases, 4 bases remained unmatched. The CDR3 spells CASSPGGVTEAFF. For the CDR3, the DNA is TGTGCCAGCAGCCCAGGGGGGGTCACTGAAGCTTTCTTT.

The chain employs TRBV7-8 and TRBJ1-1; 7 nucleotides line up with TRBD1. The CDR3 runs to 13 residues. Germline assignment: CDR1 SGHVS and CDR2 FQNEAQ. V gave up 5 bases and J gave up 4 bases; unmatched junction bases: 4. The DNA of the CDR3 is TGTGCCAGCAGCCCAGGGGGGGTCACTGAAGCTTTCTTT. This sequence encodes CASSPGGVTEAFF.

The rearrangement links TRBV7-9 to TRBJ2-1; D unresolved. Trimming took off 1 base at V and 0 bases at J, with 4 bases between the two ends. This CDR3 is 14 amino acids long. CDR1 is SEHNR, CDR2 FQNEAQ, per germline (reference sequence). The CDR3 nucleotides read TGTGCCAGCAGCTTAGACGCCTCCTACAATGAGCAGTTCTTC. Protein product: CASSLDASYNEQFF.

Written as DNA, the CDR3 is TGTGCCAGCAGCCTGACAGGGGGGCACACTGAAGCTTTCTTT. This gives the protein CASSLTGGHTEAFF. The chain carries TRBV11-2 and TRBJ1-1, with 9 nucleotides matching TRBD1. The trim removed 5 bases at V and 3 bases at J, leaving 4 bases unmatched. The length of the CDR3 is 14 residues. Germline assignment: CDR1 SGHAT and CDR2 FQNNGV.

The rearrangement joins TRBV4-2 to TRBJ2-5, with D possibly matching TRBD2 (5 bases). Germline values: CDR1 LGHNA, CDR2 YNFKEQ. Trimming removed 5 bases at V and 2 bases at J, with 12 bases between. The CDR3 consists of 14 residues. The CDR3 protein is CASSLRAPQETQYF. The CDR3 nucleotides are TGTGCCAGCAGCTTGCGGGCCCCACAAGAGACCCAGTACTTC.

This clone was seen more than once but under ten times. The chain couples TRBV7-1 to TRBJ1-1, with a tentative D call TRBD1 (6 bases). TRBV7-1 is filed as an ORF, its function uncertain. CDR3 length: 13 residues. Trimming cost V 5 bases and J 6 bases, with 13 bases left between them. CDR3 region: CASSPGGISEAFF. For the CDR3, the DNA is TGTGCCAGCAGCCCTGGGGGCATCTCTGAAGCTTTCTTT.

This chain joins TRBV28 and TRBJ2-3; 10 positions match TRBD2. The germline V gene has CDR1 MDHEN and CDR2 SYDVKM. This CDR3 spans 15 amino acids. J was trimmed by 4 bases and V by 4 bases; bases with no gene match: 5. CDR3 nucleotide sequence: TGTGCCAGCAGTTCTGGACTAGCGGAGGCAGATACGCAGTATTTT. It specifies CASSSGLAEADTQYF.

The table lists this clone with a few counts. The chain recombines TRBV2 with TRBJ1-2, with 7 bases fitting TRBD1. The CDR3 extends over 14 amino acids. Germline V gives CDR1 SNHLY, CDR2 FYNNEI. The ends lost 6 bases at V and 6 bases at J; junction bases unmatched: 10. Here the CDR3 DNA reads TGTGCCAGCAGAGACCCAGGGGGTTTGGATGGCTACACCTTC. It specifies CASRDPGGLDGYTF.

The chain joins TRBV5-8 to TRBJ1-5, with D tentatively TRBD1 (6 bases). V was pared by 1 base and J by 3 bases, with 11 bases between. The germline CDR1 and CDR2 sequences are SGHTS and YDEGEE. This CDR3 contains 15 residues. The CDR3 sequence is CASSLTGMDNQPQHF. The CDR3 DNA is TGTGCCAGCAGCTTGACAGGGATGGACAATCAGCCCCAGCATTTT.

This clone was seen more than once but under ten times. The rearrangement joins TRBV6-6 to TRBJ1-2; D not certain. The V end was cut by 8 bases, the J end by 5 bases, with 9 bases between. Germline V gene data show CDR1 as MNHNY and CDR2 as SVGAGI (reference sequence). CDR3 length: 11 residues. The CDR3 loop is CASGTIYGYTF. The CDR3 DNA reads as TGTGCCAGCGGAACCATATATGGCTACACCTTC.

The rearrangement links TRBV14 to TRBJ2-6, with TRBD1 identical over 8 bases. Losses at the gene ends were 1 base for V and 0 bases for J; bases not matched to a gene: 8. Germline loops: CDR1 SGHDN, CDR2 FVKESK. This CDR3 spans 19 amino acids. In DNA, the CDR3 is TGTGCCAGCAGCCAAGCATCGGACAGGGATGCCTCTGGGGCCAACGTCCTGACTTTC. It specifies CASSQASDRDASGANVLTF.